This T cell receptor (beta chain) was sequenced in a study of T cells in Graves' hyperthyroidism and ophthalmopathy. Template material for amplifying TCR beta CDR3 regions consisted of RNA transcripts. An initial round of RT-PCR targeting the TCR CDR3 relied on the HTBI primer set. TCRdb reprocessed the multiplex PCR reads with MiXCR, giving one entry per CDR3 protein. The table shows under 350,000 distinct CDR3 sequences, with around a quarter occurring only once. The CDR3 has 15 residues. V shed 7 bases and J shed 2 bases, with 17 bases lying between them. Germline V CDR1 and CDR2: MNHEY, SVGEGT. This clonotype was seen only once.

The chain is built from TRBV6-2 or TRBV6-3 and TRBJ2-5, with D maybe TRBD2 (5 bases). Sequencing was done on a sample of blood. The TCR comes from a man aged 35-49 years with Graves' hyperthyroidism that later progressed to Graves' ophthalmopathy. The CDR3 sequence: CASTLSVEGQETQYF. For the CDR3, the DNA is TGTGCCAGCACCTTGTCGGTTGAGGGTCAAGAGACCCAGTACTTC.